This TCR beta chain was found in a study of T cell clonality in common variable immunodeficiency. Most patients and controls had Caucasian heritage. Trimming pared 3 bases from V and 4 bases from J, leaving 2 bases between. Looked up from germline, CDR1 is SGHRS and CDR2 is YFSETQ. CDR3 length: 11 residues. CVID and control samples used equivalent genomic DNA input. TCRdb's copy holds only in-frame clones and misses some; the assay was immunoSEQ multiplex PCR. The sample is made up of fewer than 50,000 clones, none counted only once. This clone was seen ten or more times. Read coverage stops 3 residues before the CDR3 terminus; the germline J gene supplies the remainder.

The sequence came from a person aged 18 to 75 in good health. The sequenced sample consisted of peripheral blood mononuclear cells. The chain joins TRBV5-1 to TRBJ2-1, with unresolved D. CDR3: CASSSYNEQFF. The DNA read from the CDR3 is TGCGCCAGCAGCTCGTACAATGAG.